What follows are 5 T cell receptor beta chains derived from one specimen sequenced in a study of molecular identifiers for immune sequencing clone quantification. One entry per CDR3 protein results from TCRdb running MiXCR on the PCR reads. The data show about 510,000 distinct CDR3 sequences, about a fifth seen once. Material: naive CD8+ T cells from blood, with Jurkat cell RNA spiked in. The subset: FACS-sorted CD8+CD4-CCR7+CD45RA+ naive T cells. These receptor sequences come from a human donor in good health. Some libraries in this study had Jurkat cell RNA spiked in.

This clonotype was recorded many times. CDR3 nucleotide sequence: TGTGCCAGCAGTCTGGACAGGGGGGTCACTGAAGCTTTCTTT. Translated, it gives CASSLDRGVTEAFF. The chain uses TRBV27 and TRBJ1-1; 10 bases fit TRBD1. This CDR3 has 14 residues. V shed 5 bases and J 4 bases; nucleotides not matched to a gene: 4. Germline assignment: CDR1 MNHEY and CDR2 SMNVEV (reference sequence).

J is TRBJ2-3 and V is TRBV7-3; TRBD2 matches at 7 bases. J was trimmed by 5 bases and V by 5 bases; bases with no gene match: 4. The CDR3 runs to 13 residues. CDR1 and CDR2 (germline): SGHTA, FQGTGA. The chain's CDR3 is CASSALAKDTQYF. The CDR3 nucleotides are TGTGCCAGCAGCGCACTAGCGAAAGATACGCAGTATTTT.

This clonotype was observed at least ten times. The rearrangement joins TRBV27 to TRBJ2-3, with D perhaps TRBD1 (5 bases). This CDR3 comprises 16 residues. V lost 0 bases to trimming and J lost 2 bases, with 12 bases between them. CDR1 and CDR2 (germline): MNHEY, SMNVEV (reference sequence). This chain's CDR3 is CASSLSPRVYTDTQYF. DNA for the CDR3: TGTGCCAGCAGTTTATCTCCCAGGGTCTACACAGATACGCAGTATTTT.

Only a few counts were recorded for this clonotype. V is TRBV30 and J is TRBJ2-3; 11 bases map to TRBD2. Trimming cost V 1 base and J 3 bases; bases outside gene matches: 3. Germline V gives CDR1 GTSNPN, CDR2 SVGIG (reference sequence). The CDR3 has 15 residues. This CDR3 is CAWSEGLAETDTQYF. CDR3 DNA sequence: TGTGCCTGGAGTGAGGGACTAGCGGAGACAGATACGCAGTATTTT.

This clonotype was counted many times. The CDR3 nucleotides are TGTGCCAGCAGCTTGGGGACGGCGCCCTACGAGCAGTACTTC. It codes for CASSLGTAPYEQYF. This chain uses TRBV5-4 with TRBJ2-7; unclear D gene. Trimming removed 0 bases from V and 2 bases from J, with 9 bases in between. Germline CDR1 reads SGHNT; CDR2 reads YYREEE (reference sequence). This CDR3 is 14 amino acids long.